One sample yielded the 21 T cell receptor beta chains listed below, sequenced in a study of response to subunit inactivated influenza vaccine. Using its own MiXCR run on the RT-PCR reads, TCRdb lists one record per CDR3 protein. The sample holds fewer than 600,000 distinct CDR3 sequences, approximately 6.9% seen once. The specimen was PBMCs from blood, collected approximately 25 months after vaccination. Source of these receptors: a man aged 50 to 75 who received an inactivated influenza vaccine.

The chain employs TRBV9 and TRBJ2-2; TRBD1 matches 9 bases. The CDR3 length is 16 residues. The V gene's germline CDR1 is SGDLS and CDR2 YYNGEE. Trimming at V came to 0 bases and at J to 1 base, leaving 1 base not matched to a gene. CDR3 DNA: TGTGCCAGCAGCGTAGTGGACAGGGGGAACACCGGGGAGCTGTTTTTT. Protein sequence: CASSVVDRGNTGELFF.

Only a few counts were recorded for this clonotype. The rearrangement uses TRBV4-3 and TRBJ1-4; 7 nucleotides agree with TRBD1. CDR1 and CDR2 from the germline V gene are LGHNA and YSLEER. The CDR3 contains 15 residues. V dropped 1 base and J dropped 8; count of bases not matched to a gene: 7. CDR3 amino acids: CASSQGVQGGEKLFF. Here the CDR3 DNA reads TGCGCCAGCAGCCAAGGGGTTCAGGGGGGAGAAAAACTGTTTTTT.

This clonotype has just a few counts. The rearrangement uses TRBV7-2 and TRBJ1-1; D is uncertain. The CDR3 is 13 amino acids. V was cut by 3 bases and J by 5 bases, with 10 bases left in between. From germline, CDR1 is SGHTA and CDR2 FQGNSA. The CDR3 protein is CASSLGSWTEAFF. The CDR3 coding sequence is TGTGCCAGCAGCTTGGGGTCTTGGACTGAAGCTTTCTTT.

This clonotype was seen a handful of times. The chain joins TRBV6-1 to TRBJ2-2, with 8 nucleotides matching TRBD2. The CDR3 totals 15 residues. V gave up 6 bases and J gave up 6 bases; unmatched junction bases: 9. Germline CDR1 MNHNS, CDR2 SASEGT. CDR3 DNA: TGTGCCAGCAGGCGGGGGGCGTTGTGGCCCGGGGAGCTGTTTTTT. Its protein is CASRRGALWPGELFF.

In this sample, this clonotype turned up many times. In DNA form, the CDR3 reads TGTGCCATCAGGGAGGTAGCGGGAACGACAGATACGCAGTATTTT. It is translated as CAIREVAGTTDTQYF. V is TRBV10-3 and J is TRBJ2-3; 8 bases map to TRBD2. The germline V gene has CDR1 ENHRY and CDR2 SYGVKD. This CDR3 region has 15 residues. With 6 bases clipped from V and 3 bases from J, the junction kept 8 bases outside the gene matches.

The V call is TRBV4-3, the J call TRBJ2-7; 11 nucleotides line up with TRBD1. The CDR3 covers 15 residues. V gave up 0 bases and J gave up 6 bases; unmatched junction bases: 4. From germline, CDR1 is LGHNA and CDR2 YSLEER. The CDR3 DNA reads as TGCGCCAGCAGCCAAGATTTGGACAGGGGGCTCGAGCAGTACTTC. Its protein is CASSQDLDRGLEQYF.

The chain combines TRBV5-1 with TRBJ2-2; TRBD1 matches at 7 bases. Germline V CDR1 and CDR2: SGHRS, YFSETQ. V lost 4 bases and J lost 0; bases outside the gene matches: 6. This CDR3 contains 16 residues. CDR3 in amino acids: CASSITGAANTGELFF. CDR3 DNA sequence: TGCGCCAGCAGCATTACAGGGGCCGCGAACACCGGGGAGCTGTTTTTT. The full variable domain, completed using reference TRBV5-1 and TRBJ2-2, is KAGVTQTPRYLIKTRGQQVTLSCSPISGHRSVSWYQQTPGQGLQFLFEYFSETQRNKGNFPGRFSGRQFSNSRSEMNVSTLELGDSALYLCASSITGAANTGELFFGEGSRLTVL.

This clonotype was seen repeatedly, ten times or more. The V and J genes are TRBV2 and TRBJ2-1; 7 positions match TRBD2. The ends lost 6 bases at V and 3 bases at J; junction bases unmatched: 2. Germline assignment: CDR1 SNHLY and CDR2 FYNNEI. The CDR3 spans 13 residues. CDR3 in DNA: TGTGCCAGCAGGCGGGAGCACTACAATGAGCAGTTCTTC. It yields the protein CASRREHYNEQFF. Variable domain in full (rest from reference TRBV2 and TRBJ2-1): EPEVTQTPSHQVTQMGQEVILRCVPISNHLYFYWYRQILGQKVEFLVSFYNNEISEKSEIFDDQFSVERPDGSNFTLKIRSTKLEDSAMYFCASRREHYNEQFFGPGTRLTVL.

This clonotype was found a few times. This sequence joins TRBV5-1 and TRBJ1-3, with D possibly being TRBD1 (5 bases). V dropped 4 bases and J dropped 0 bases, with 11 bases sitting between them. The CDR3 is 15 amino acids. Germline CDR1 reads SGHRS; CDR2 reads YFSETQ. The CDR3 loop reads CASSQDTYSGNTIYF. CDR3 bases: TGCGCCAGCAGCCAGGACACCTACTCTGGAAACACCATATATTTT.

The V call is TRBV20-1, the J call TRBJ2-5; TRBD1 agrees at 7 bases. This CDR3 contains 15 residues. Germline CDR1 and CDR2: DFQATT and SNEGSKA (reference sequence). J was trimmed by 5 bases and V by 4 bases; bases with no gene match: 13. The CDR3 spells CSATLITGAGETQYF. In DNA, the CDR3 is TGCAGTGCTACCTTAATTACAGGGGCTGGGGAGACCCAGTACTTC.

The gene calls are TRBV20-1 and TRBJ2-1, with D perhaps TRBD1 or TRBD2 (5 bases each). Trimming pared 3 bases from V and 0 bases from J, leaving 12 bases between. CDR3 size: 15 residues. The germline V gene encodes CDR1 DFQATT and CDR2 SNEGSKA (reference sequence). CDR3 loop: CSARTGHLSYNEQFF. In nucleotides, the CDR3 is TGCAGTGCTAGGACGGGGCATCTCTCCTACAATGAGCAGTTCTTC.

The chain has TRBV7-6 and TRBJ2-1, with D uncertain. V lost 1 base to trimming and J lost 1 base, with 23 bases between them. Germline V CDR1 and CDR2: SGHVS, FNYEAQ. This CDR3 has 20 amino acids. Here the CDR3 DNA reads TGTGCCAGCAGCTTAGGGAAAGTTATGTCTCCCACCGGGTCCTACAATGAGCAGTTCTTC. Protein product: CASSLGKVMSPTGSYNEQFF.

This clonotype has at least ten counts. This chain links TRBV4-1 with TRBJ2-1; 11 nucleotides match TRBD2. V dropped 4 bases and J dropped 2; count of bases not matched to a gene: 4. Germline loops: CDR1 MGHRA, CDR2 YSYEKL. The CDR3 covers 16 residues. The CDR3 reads CASSLRLAGTYNEQFF. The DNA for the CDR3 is TGCGCCAGCAGCCTGCGACTAGCGGGAACCTACAATGAGCAGTTCTTC.

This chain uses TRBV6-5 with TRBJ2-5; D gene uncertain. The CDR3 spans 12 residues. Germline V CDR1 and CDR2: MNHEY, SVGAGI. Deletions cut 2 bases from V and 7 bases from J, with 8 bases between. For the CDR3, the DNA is TGTGCCAGCAGTTACCCGACCGGGACCCAGTACTTC. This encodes CASSYPTGTQYF.

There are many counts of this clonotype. CDR3: CSVVEGDTQYF. For the CDR3, the DNA is TGCAGCGTTGTGGAGGGAGATACGCAGTATTTT. This chain joins TRBV29-1 and TRBJ2-3; D perhaps matches TRBD2 (6 bases). CDR1 and CDR2 (germline): SQVTM, ANQGSEA. V lost 4 bases to trimming and J lost 5 bases, with 7 bases between them. The CDR3 has 11 amino acids.

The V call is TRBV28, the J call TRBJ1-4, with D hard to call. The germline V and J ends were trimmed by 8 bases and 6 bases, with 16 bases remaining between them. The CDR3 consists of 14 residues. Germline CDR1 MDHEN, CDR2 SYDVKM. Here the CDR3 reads CASRGSGYDEKLFF. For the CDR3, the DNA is TGTGCCAGCCGGGGTTCTGGGTATGATGAAAAACTGTTTTTT. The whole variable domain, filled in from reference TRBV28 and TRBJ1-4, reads DVKVTQSSRYLVKRTGEKVFLECVQDMDHENMFWYRQDPGLGLRLIYFSYDVKMKEKGDIPEGYSVSREKKERFSLILESASTNQTSMYLCASRGSGYDEKLFFGSGTQLSVL.

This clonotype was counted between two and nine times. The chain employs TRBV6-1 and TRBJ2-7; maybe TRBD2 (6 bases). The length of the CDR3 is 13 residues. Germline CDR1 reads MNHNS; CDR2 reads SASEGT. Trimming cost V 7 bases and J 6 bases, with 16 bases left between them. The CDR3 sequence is CASTPGRIGEQYF. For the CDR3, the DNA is TGTGCCAGCACCCCCGGGAGAATCGGCGAGCAGTACTTC.

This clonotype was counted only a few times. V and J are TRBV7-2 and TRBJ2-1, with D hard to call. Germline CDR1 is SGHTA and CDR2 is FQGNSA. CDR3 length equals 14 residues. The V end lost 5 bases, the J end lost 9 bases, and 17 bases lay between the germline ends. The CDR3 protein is CASSTRAPAGEQFF. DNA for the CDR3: TGTGCCAGCAGCACCCGGGCACCCGCCGGTGAGCAGTTCTTC. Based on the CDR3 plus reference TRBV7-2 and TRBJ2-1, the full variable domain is GAGVSQSPSNKVTEKGKDVELRCDPISGHTALYWYRQSLGQGLEFLIYFQGNSAPDKSGLPSDRFSAERTGGSVSTLTIQRTQQEDSAVYLCASSTRAPAGEQFFGPGTRLTVL.

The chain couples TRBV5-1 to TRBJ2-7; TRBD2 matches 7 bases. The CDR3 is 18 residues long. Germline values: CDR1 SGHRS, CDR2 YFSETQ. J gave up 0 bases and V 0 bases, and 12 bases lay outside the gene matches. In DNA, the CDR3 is TGCGCCAGCAGCTTGGTTGGCGGGGGTACCCGAAGCTCCTACGAGCAGTACTTC. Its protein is CASSLVGGGTRSSYEQYF.

CDR3 sequence (DNA): TGTGCCATCAGTGGGGACGGAGGCTACGAGCAGTACTTC. Protein sequence: CAISGDGGYEQYF. The gene calls are TRBV10-3 and TRBJ2-7, with D perhaps being TRBD1 or TRBD2 (5 bases each). Germline V gene data show CDR1 as ENHRY and CDR2 as SYGVKD. V lost 4 bases and J 3 bases, leaving 10 bases between the germline ends. This CDR3 comprises 13 residues.

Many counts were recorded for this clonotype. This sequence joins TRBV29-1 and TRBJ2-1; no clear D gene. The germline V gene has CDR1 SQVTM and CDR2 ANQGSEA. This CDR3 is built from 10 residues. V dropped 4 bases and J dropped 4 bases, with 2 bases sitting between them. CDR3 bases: TGCAGCGTTGGTTACAATGAGCAGTTCTTC. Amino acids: CSVGYNEQFF.